Listed here are 18 T cell receptor beta chains from one sample, sequenced in a study of tumor-infiltrating lymphocytes in primary liver carcinoma. The input was 450 to 500 ng total RNA; TCR beta cDNA was made from it with a constant-region primer. ARM-PCR was slightly modified, and three nested multiplex PCR rounds with it gave rise to the TCR beta libraries. The opening two PCR rounds, about 10 cycles each, paired TRBV1-TRBV30 forward primers with a C-beta reverse primer. TCRdb reprocessed the multiplex PCR reads via MiXCR and lists one record per CDR3 protein. The repertoire holds under 85,000 distinct CDR3 sequences, with around 70% as singletons. Co-extracted RNA and DNA came from around 18-30 mg of unsorted bulk tissue. The sequenced sample consisted of liver tumor tissue from sampling region 1. Subset in this sample: tumor region T1, superior pole. These receptors all come from a man aged 35 to 55 with primary liver carcinoma and hepatitis B virus infection.

J is TRBJ2-2 and V is TRBV4-1; weak D call: TRBD2 (5 bases). V lost 4 bases and J 16 bases, leaving 19 bases between the germline ends. CDR1 MGHRA and CDR2 YSYEKL come from the germline V gene. The length of the CDR3 is 13 residues. The CDR3 DNA is TGCGCCAGCAGCCGACTTACCACCGGGAAGCAGTTTTTT. Amino acid sequence: CASSRLTTGKQFF.

For this clonotype: Without the conserved terminal phenylalanine or tryptophan, this CDR3 likely stems from a read error. The J gene is TRBJ2-1, the V gene TRBV11-2; a possible D gene is TRBD1 (5 bases). CDR3 size: 14 residues. V lost 8 bases and J lost 1, with 12 bases in between. Looked up from germline, CDR1 is SGHAT and CDR2 is FQNNGV. The CDR3 region is CASGLNRSYNEQFL. Written as DNA, the CDR3 is TGTGCCAGCGGGTTGAACAGGTCCTACAATGAGCAGTTCCTC.

This clonotype was found once. Since the CDR3 does not end with the conserved phenylalanine or tryptophan, this likely comes from a read error. It is unclear where the CDR3 begins or ends on the DNA, so no DNA is shown, and the CDR3 is as TCRdb lists it. The gene calls are TRBV5-8 and TRBJ2-1; TRBD1 reflects the table's D call only, with no check against the DNA. A total of 15 residues make up the CDR3, ends included. The germline V gene has CDR1 SGHTS and CDR2 YDEGEE. Here the CDR3 reads CASTSWTGGFDERFS.

The chain has TRBV10-3 and TRBJ1-4; D gene ambiguous. The CDR3 is made up of 13 amino acids. Trimming cost V 4 bases and J 10 bases, with 13 bases left between them. Germline lookup yields CDR1 ENHRY and CDR2 SYGVKD. The CDR3 is CAISVNPEGKLFF. The DNA of the CDR3 is TGTGCCATCAGTGTGAACCCCGAGGGAAAACTGTTTTTT.

Notes on this clonotype: Likely a read error: the CDR3 ends without its conserved phenylalanine or tryptophan. The limits of the CDR3 on the DNA are not certain, so only TCRdb's listed CDR3 is given. The chain joins TRBV4-1 to TRBJ2-6. CDR1 and CDR2 (germline): MGHRA, YSYEKL. The CDR3 sequence runs 15 residues, both termini included. The CDR3 protein is CASSQVRSGANVPTS.

A note on this clonotype: A much larger clone lies one base from this, so it may be a read error. The chain has TRBV28 and TRBJ2-3; TRBD2 is a possible D gene (5 bases). The CDR3 totals 15 residues. The V end was cut by 7 bases, the J end by 0 bases, with 14 bases between. Per germline, CDR1 MDHEN and CDR2 SYDVKM. CDR3 nucleotides: TGTGCCAGCATTCTGCGGGTAGGGAGCACAGATACGCAGTATTTT. Translation: CASILRVGSTDTQYF. Combining the CDR3 with reference TRBV28 and TRBJ2-3 gives the whole variable domain DVKVTQSSRYLVKRTGEKVFLECVQDMDHENMFWYRQDPGLGLRLIYFSYDVKMKEKGDIPEGYSVSREKKERFSLILESASTNQTSMYLCASILRVGSTDTQYFGPGTRLTVL.

This clonotype was detected once. Since no conserved phenylalanine or tryptophan closes the CDR3, a read error is the likely cause. The DNA is omitted, as the CDR3 cannot be located on it reliably, and the CDR3 follows TCRdb's listing. The V call is TRBV6-5, the J call TRBJ2-5; the table names TRBD1, a call not compared with the DNA. The CDR3 is 14 residues long, ends included. Germline V gene data show CDR1 as MNHEY and CDR2 as SVGAGI. The chain's CDR3 is CASSSGTVQETKYS.

Comment on this clonotype: One junction end disagrees with the germline gene, perhaps due to a read error. V usage is TRBV11-2 and J usage is TRBJ2-3; TRBD1 might be the D (7 bases). The CDR3 covers 11 residues. Germline loops: CDR1 SGHAT, CDR2 FQNNGV. The CDR3 spells CVSSFEQGGYF. In DNA, the CDR3 is TGTGTCAGCAGCTTCGAGCAGGGGGGGTATTTT. Full variable domain (outside the CDR3, taken from reference TRBV11-2 and TRBJ2-3): EAGVAQSPRYKIIEKRQSVAFWCNPISGHATLYWYQQILGQGPKLLIQFQNNGVVDDSQLPKDRFSAERLKGVDSTLKIQPAKLEDSAVYLCVSSFEQGGYFGPGTRLTVL.

With regard to this clonotype: At one end, the junction sequence differs from germline, possibly due to a read error. The chain carries TRBV7-8 and TRBJ2-3; 8 bases map to TRBD2. CDR3 length: 15 residues. Germline lookup yields CDR1 SGHVS and CDR2 FQNEAQ. In nucleotides, the CDR3 is TGTGCCAGCAGCTTAGACGGAGCGGGGGCAGGAACGCGGTATTTT. Translated: CASSLDGAGAGTRYF.

About this clonotype: This is likely a read error, given that the CDR3 carries no conserved phenylalanine or tryptophan at its end. The chain carries TRBV6-1 and TRBJ1-2; 8 bases are shared with TRBD1. The germline V gene encodes CDR1 MNHNS and CDR2 SASEGT. The CDR3 contains 14 residues. V gave up 0 bases and J gave up 10 bases; unmatched junction bases: 7. Here the CDR3 reads CASSEAPDRADYTL. The DNA for the CDR3 is TGTGCCAGCAGTGAAGCGCCGGACAGGGCGGACTACACCTTA.

A note on this clonotype: Compared with germline, one end of the junction differs, possibly owing to a read error. This chain joins TRBV6-5 and TRBJ2-3; possibly TRBD2 for D (6 bases). Germline CDR1 reads MNHEY; CDR2 reads SVGAGI. The CDR3 extends over 17 amino acids. The CDR3 sequence is CTSSYSTGDSRTGTQYF. DNA of the CDR3: TGTACCAGCAGTTACTCGACCGGGGACTCTCGCACAGGTACGCAGTATTTT.

A remark on this clonotype: Its ends do not fully match the called genes, so a read error is possible. The chain links TRBV9 to TRBJ2-2, with 10 bases identical to TRBD1. CDR3 size: 16 residues. Germline CDR1 and CDR2: SGDLS and YYNGEE. The CDR3 DNA is TGTGCCAGCAACGTAGGGACAGGGGCGGACACCGGGGAGCTGTTTTTT. Translating it yields CASNVGTGADTGELFF.

On this clonotype itself: Because the CDR3 is missing its conserved closing phenylalanine or tryptophan, this is likely a read error. The chain combines TRBV12-3 or TRBV12-4 with TRBJ2-6; D unresolved. The CDR3 runs 15 residues. V dropped 10 bases and J dropped 4 bases, with 17 bases sitting between them. CDR3 amino acids: CANTLTGSGANVLTL. The CDR3 DNA reads as TGTGCCAACACCCTTACCGGCTCCGGGGCCAACGTCCTGACTTTA.

This clonotype was seen at least ten times. The gene calls are TRBV21-1 and TRBJ1-4; the DNA was not compared with TRBD1, the D call given in the table. TRBV21-1 is designated a pseudogene. This CDR3 has 17 residues. Here the CDR3 reads CASSKEGQGTTNEKLFF. CDR3 nucleotides: TGTGCCAGCAGCAAAGAGGGACAGGGCACAACTAATGAAAAACTGTTTTTT.

For this clonotype: One end of the junction does not line up with germline, which may come from a read error. The chain joins TRBV11-2 to TRBJ1-2; the D gene is possibly TRBD1 (5 bases). CDR1 SGHAT and CDR2 FQNNGV come from the germline V gene. The CDR3 totals 13 residues. The CDR3 DNA sequence: TGTCCCAGCAGCCTAGAGGGGAACTATGGTTACACCTTC. This gives the protein CPSSLEGNYGYTF.

Concerning this clonotype: A read error is possible here, since a much larger clone lies one base away. The V call is TRBV5-4, the J call TRBJ2-6, with D perhaps matching TRBD1 (6 bases). Germline V gene data show CDR1 as SGHNT and CDR2 as YYREEE (reference sequence). The CDR3 length is 17 residues. Trimming stripped 5 bases from V and 0 bases from J, with 15 bases between. The CDR3 region is CASSQRQDHSGANVLTF. The CDR3 coding sequence is TGTGCCAGCAGTCAGAGACAGGACCACTCTGGGGCCAACGTCCTGACTTTC.

This clonotype was counted at least ten times. This chain joins TRBV7-8 and TRBJ2-3; no reliable D call. The CDR3 extends over 14 amino acids. Germline CDR1 SGHVS, CDR2 FQNEAQ. V lost 0 bases, J lost 1 base, and 5 bases lay in between. The CDR3 sequence: CASSLARGTDTQYF. CDR3 DNA sequence: TGTGCCAGCAGCTTAGCGAGAGGCACAGATACGCAGTATTTT.

The gene calls are TRBV12-3 or TRBV12-4 and TRBJ2-7; TRBD2 matches at 7 bases. V lost 9 bases, J lost 5 bases, and 16 bases stayed unmatched. CDR3 length: 15 amino acids. This chain's CDR3 is CASRSGTPGVDEQYF. The CDR3 DNA sequence: TGTGCCAGTAGAAGCGGGACTCCCGGAGTGGACGAGCAGTACTTC.